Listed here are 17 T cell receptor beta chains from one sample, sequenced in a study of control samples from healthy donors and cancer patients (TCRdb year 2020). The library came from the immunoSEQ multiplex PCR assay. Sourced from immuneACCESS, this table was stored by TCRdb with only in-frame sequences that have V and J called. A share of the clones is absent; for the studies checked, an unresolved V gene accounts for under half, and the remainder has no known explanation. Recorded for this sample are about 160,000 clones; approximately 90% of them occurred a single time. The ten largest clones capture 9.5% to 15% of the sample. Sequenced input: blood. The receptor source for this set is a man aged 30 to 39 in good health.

This CDR3 reads CASSLEINSPLHF. The CDR3 DNA is TGTGCCAGCAGCTTAGAAATTAATTCACCCCTCCACTTT. The chain recombines TRBV7-9 with TRBJ1-6; D is unclear. Trimming pared 1 base from V and 6 bases from J, leaving 4 bases between. This CDR3 comprises 13 residues. From germline, CDR1 is SEHNR and CDR2 FQNEAQ (reference sequence).

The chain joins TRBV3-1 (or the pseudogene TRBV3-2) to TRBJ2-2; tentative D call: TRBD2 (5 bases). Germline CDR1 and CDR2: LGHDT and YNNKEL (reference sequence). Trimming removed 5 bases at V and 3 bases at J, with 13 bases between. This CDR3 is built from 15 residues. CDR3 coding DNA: TGTGCCAGCAGCGGAGGACTCCAGGACACCGGGGAGCTGTTTTTT. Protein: CASSGGLQDTGELFF.

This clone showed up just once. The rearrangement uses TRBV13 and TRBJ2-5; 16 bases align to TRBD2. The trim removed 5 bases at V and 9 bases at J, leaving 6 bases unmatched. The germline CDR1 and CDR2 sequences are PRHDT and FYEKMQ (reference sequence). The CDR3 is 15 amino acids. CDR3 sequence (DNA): TGTGCCAGCAGCAGGGGACTAGCGGGAGGGAATGCCCAGTACTTC. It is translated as CASSRGLAGGNAQYF.

CDR3: CATSGLNSPLHF. In nucleotides, the CDR3 is TGTGCCACCTCGGGACTTAATTCACCCCTCCACTTT. The V and J genes are TRBV25-1 and TRBJ1-6, with D maybe TRBD1 (5 bases). Germline CDR1 MGHDK, CDR2 SYGVNS. Between the trimmed V and J ends, which lost 10 bases and 6 bases, there was a span of 10 bases. This CDR3 is 12 amino acids long. The full variable domain, completed using reference TRBV25-1 and TRBJ1-6, is EADIYQTPRYLVIGTGKKITLECSQTMGHDKMYWYQQDPGMELHLIHYSYGVNSTEKGDLSSESTVSRIRTEHFPLTLESARPSHTSQYLCATSGLNSPLHFGNGTRLTVT.

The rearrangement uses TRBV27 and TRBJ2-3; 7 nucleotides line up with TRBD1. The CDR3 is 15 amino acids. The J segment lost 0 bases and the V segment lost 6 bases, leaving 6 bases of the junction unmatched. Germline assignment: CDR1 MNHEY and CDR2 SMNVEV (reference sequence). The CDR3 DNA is TGTGCCAGCAGGAACAGGGGATCAAGCACAGATACGCAGTATTTT. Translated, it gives CASRNRGSSTDTQYF.

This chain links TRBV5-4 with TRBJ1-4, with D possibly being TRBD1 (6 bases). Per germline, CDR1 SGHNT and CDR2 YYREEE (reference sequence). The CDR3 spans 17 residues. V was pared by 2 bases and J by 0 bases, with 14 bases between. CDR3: CASSLGGLGSTNEKLFF. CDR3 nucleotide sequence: TGTGCCAGCAGCTTAGGGGGTTTGGGATCAACTAATGAAAAACTGTTTTTT.

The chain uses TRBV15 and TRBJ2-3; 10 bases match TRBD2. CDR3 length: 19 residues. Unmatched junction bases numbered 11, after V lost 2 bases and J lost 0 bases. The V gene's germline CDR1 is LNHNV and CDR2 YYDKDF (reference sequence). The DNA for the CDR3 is TGTGCCACCAGCAGAACCCCGAGCGGGGGGGCCCCAAGCACAGATACGCAGTATTTT. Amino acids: CATSRTPSGGAPSTDTQYF.

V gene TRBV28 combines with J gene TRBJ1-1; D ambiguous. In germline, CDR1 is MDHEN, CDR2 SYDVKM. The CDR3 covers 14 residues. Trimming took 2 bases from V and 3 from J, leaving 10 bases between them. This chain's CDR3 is CASSLPGGYTEAFF. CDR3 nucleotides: TGTGCCAGCAGTTTACCCGGTGGGTACACTGAAGCTTTCTTT.

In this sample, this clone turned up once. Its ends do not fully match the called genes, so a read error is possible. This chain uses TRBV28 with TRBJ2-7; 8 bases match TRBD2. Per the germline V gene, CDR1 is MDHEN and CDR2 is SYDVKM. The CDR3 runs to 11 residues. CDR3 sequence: CASSLQRELYF. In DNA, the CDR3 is TGTGCCAGCAGTCTCCAGCGGGAGCTGTACTTC.

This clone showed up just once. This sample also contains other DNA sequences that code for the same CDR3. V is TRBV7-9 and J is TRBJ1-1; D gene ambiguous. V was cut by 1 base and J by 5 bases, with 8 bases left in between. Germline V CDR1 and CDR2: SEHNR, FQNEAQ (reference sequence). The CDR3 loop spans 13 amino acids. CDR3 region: CASSLGGGTEAFF. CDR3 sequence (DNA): TGTGCCAGCAGCTTAGGGGGAGGGACTGAAGCTTTCTTT.

This CDR3 is CASSIRTSGSPRTDTQYF. In DNA, the CDR3 is TGTGCCAGTAGTATAAGGACTAGCGGGTCCCCCCGAACAGATACGCAGTATTTT. The V and J genes are TRBV19 and TRBJ2-3; 11 nucleotides align to TRBD2. The CDR3 totals 18 residues. The V segment lost 2 bases and the J segment 3 bases; nucleotides outside the gene matches: 10. Germline CDR1 reads LNHDA; CDR2 reads SQIVND (reference sequence).

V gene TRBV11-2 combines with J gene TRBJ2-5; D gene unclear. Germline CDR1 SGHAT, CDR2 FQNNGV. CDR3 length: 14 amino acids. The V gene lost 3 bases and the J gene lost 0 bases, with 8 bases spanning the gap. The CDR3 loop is CASSFSSHQETQYF. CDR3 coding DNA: TGTGCCAGCAGCTTTAGCAGTCACCAAGAGACCCAGTACTTC.

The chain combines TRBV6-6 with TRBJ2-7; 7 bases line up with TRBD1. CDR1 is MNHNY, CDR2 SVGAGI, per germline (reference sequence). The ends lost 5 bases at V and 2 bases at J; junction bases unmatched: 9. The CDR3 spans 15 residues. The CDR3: CASSPPGQETYEQYF. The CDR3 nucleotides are TGTGCCAGCAGTCCTCCTGGACAGGAGACCTACGAGCAGTACTTC.

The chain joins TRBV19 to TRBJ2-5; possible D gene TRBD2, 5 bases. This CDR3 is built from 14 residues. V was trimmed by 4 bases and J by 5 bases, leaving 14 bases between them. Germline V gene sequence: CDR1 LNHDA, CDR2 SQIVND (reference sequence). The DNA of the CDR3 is TGTGCCAGTAGTACCGGAACCGGGATGGAGACCCAGTACTTC. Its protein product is CASSTGTGMETQYF.

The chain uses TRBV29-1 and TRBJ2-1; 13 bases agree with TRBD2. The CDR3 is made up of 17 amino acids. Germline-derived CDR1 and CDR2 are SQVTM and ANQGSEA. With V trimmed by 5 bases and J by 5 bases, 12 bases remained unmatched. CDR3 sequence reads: CSVQTSGGHAGNNEQFF. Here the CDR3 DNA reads TGCAGCGTTCAGACTAGCGGGGGGCACGCGGGGAACAATGAGCAGTTCTTC.

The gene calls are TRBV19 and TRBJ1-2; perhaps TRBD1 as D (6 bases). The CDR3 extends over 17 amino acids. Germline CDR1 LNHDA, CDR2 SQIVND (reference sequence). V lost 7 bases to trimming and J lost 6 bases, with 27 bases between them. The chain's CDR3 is CASTGGAGGDNLNGYTF. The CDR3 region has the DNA TGTGCCAGTACCGGGGGCGCGGGGGGAGATAACCTAAATGGCTACACCTTC.

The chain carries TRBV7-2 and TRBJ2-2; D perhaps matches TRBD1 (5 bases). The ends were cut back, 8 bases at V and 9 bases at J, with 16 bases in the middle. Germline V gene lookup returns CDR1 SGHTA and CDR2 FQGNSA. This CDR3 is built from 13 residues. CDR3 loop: CASSQRGERELFF. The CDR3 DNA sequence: TGTGCCAGCTCACAAAGGGGCGAACGGGAGCTGTTTTTT.